Sequencing of this TCR beta chain was carried out in a study of T cells in Graves' hyperthyroidism and ophthalmopathy (dated by TCRdb to between 2019 and 2020). In the study overall: Peripheral blood was collected at initial diagnosis, before any treatment. A discovery cohort of roughly 96 patients, 43 with Graves' ophthalmopathy and about 60 with stable Graves' hyperthyroidism, was used to find distinguishing TCR V-J signatures. Whether ophthalmopathy could be predicted prospectively was tested in an independent validation cohort made up of roughly 19 hyperthyroidism patients plus 17 patients who later progressed to ophthalmopathy. The approximately 100 discovery patients were randomly split 7:3 into training and test sets. In addition, the study compared T-cell repertoires in thyroid tissue and in blood from five or six Graves' hyperthyroidism patients. After sampling, hyperthyroidism patients received methimazole starting at 30 mg daily, and ophthalmopathy patients received high-dose intravenous methylprednisolone. The paper describes TCR Vbeta CDR3 sequencing of 135 peripheral blood samples, made up of 43 ophthalmopathy patients, around 73 hyperthyroidism patients and 17 progressor patients. Study-wide conclusions, independent of this receptor: A model built on a 13 V-J signature distinguished ophthalmopathy from stable hyperthyroidism, reaching around 88% sensitivity and around 81% specificity in cross-validation and 80%/75% in testing. Most expanded thyroid clonotypes (frequency above 0.001) were also detected in blood, suggesting blood repertoires may reflect thyroid immune responses. No statistical method was used to fix the sample size in advance, and group allocation was not hidden from the investigators. In validation, the model predicted progression to ophthalmopathy a median of approximately 6.6 months before onset, with 65% to 71% sensitivity and roughly 79% specificity.

CDR1 and CDR2 were assigned from the germline V gene as SQVTM and ANQGSEA. V trim: 7 bases; J trim: 5 bases; unmatched bases: 5. There are 13 amino acids in the CDR3, from cysteine to phenylalanine inclusive. This entry keeps only the CDR3 DNA: 39 bases, framed from base 1. Graves' hyperthyroidism was defined as stable when no progression to ophthalmopathy occurred over 18 months of follow-up. Hyperthyroidism patients were newly diagnosed, with disease duration under 2 months, and aged 18 to 65 years. The study excluded patients with uncontrolled infections, other autoimmune diseases, pregnancy or lactation. Diagnoses relied on clinical symptoms, serum thyroxine and TRAb, thyroid ultrasound and orbital computed tomography. PBMCs were isolated from approximately 10 ml of fresh peripheral blood by Ficoll-Paque density gradient centrifugation. Total RNA was extracted using Trizol reagent, and RNA quality was assessed on an Agilent 2100 Bioanalyzer.

This clonotype was seen only a few times. Its antigen specificity is not known. No much larger clonotype is one base removed from it; base qualities were not supplied. Amplification of TCR beta CDR3 regions was carried out from RNA transcripts. The first round of RT-PCR for the TCR CDR3 was performed with the HTBI primer set and the Qiagen OneStep RT-PCR kit. Libraries were constructed in a second round of multiplex PCR, after which size selection and purification were performed. Libraries were sequenced paired-end with 100 bp reads on an Illumina HiSeq2000. The paper's data handling went like this. SOAPnuke was used to process the raw data, removing reads that contained adapters or uncalled bases, had a mean Phred below 15, or lacked an exact match to the constant primer or identifier. COPE v1.2.5 was used to merge high-quality paired reads, and clonotypes were defined as unique nucleotide sequences. Clonotypes were aligned to IMGT TRBV, TRBD and TRBJ reference segments using MiTCR v1.1. Analysis was restricted to V-J combinations with a frequency above 0.0001, which covered about 99% of repertoires. The TCS score was defined as the ratio of F50 (clonal expansion) to E x V (chaos), calculated using BLOSUM62-based TCRdist between CDR3 peptides within each V-J. Welch's t-statistics and random forest reduced around 520 V-J features to some 14, which were used in a naive Bayes classifier (R e1071). TCRdb trimmed the raw reads at Q25, called clones with MiXCR and kept productive beta chains. Every distinct CDR3 protein forms one entry, paired with its most common genes and DNA. TCRdb, not the original authors, processed these V and J calls. For this sample there are about 740,000 distinct CDR3 sequences; 12% to 15% appear just once. The top ten constitute 9.5% to 13% of the sample.

This receptor was identified in a young woman with Graves' hyperthyroidism. The V gene is TRBV29-1 and the J gene is TRBJ1-4; 9 bases in the middle match TRBD1. Input material: blood. CDR3 region: CSASGTGNEKLFF. The nucleotide sequence is TGCAGCGCTTCCGGGACAGGGAATGAAAAACTGTTTTTT.